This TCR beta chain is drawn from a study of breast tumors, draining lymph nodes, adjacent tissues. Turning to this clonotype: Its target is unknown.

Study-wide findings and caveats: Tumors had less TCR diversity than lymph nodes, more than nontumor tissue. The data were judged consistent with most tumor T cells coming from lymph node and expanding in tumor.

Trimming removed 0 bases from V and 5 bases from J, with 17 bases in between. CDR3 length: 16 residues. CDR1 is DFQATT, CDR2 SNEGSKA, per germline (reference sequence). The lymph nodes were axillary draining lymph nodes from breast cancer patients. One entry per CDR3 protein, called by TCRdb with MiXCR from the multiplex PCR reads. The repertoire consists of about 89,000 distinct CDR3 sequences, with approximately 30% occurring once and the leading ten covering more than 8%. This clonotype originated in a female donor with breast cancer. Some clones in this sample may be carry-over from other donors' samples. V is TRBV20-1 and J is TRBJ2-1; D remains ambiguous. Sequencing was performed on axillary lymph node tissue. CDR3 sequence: CSARDLLHRFDNEQFF. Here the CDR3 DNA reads TGCAGTGCTAGAGATCTGCTGCATAGGTTCGACAATGAGCAGTTCTTC.